What follows are 31 T cell receptor beta chains derived from one specimen sequenced in a study of neurological immune-mediated disorders. MiXCR, applied by TCRdb to the 5' RACE reads, yields one record per CDR3 protein. Seen here are 28,000 or so distinct CDR3 sequences, 12% observed once, and the top ten hold 6% to 8.5%. Sequenced sample: PBMCs. The receptor source for this set is a man aged 60 to 69 in good health.

This clonotype is medium-sized within its sample. This chain links TRBV5-1 with TRBJ2-7; D might be TRBD2 (5 bases). The CDR3 runs to 15 residues. Germline-derived CDR1 and CDR2 are SGHRS and YFSETQ. V was clipped by 4 bases and J by 7 bases, with 21 bases between them. CDR3 nucleotide sequence: TGCGCCAGCAGCCTAGCAAATCTCTGGGATCGGGAGCAGTACTTC. Protein sequence: CASSLANLWDREQYF.

This clonotype was counted ten times or more. The chain has TRBV7-2 and TRBJ1-5, with D unresolved. Per the germline V gene, CDR1 is SGHTA and CDR2 is FQGNSA. The V end lost 5 bases, the J end lost 2 bases, and 13 bases lay between the germline ends. The CDR3 runs to 15 residues. As DNA, the CDR3 is TGTGCCAGCAGCGAAAACCGGGAAGGCAATCAGCCCCAGCATTTT. Protein: CASSENREGNQPQHF. The full variable domain, with the rest looked up from reference TRBV7-2 and TRBJ1-5, is GAGVSQSPSNKVTEKGKDVELRCDPISGHTALYWYRQSLGQGLEFLIYFQGNSAPDKSGLPSDRFSAERTGGSVSTLTIQRTQQEDSAVYLCASSENREGNQPQHFGDGTRLSIL.

This clonotype was seen at least ten times. The rearrangement uses TRBV7-9 and TRBJ2-1, with TRBD2 matching 8 bases. This CDR3 has 16 amino acids. Germline CDR1 and CDR2: SEHNR and FQNEAQ (reference sequence). The trim removed 7 bases at V and 2 bases at J, leaving 10 bases unmatched. The CDR3 is CASTPGGGITYNEQFF. The CDR3 DNA is TGTGCCAGCACCCCTGGCGGGGGGATAACCTACAATGAGCAGTTCTTC.

In this sample, this clonotype turned up many times. This chain connects TRBV12-3 or TRBV12-4 to TRBJ2-2; 7 positions match TRBD1. CDR3 length: 15 amino acids. Unmatched junction bases numbered 8, after V lost 7 bases and J lost 3 bases. CDR3 DNA sequence: TGTGCCAGCATGGTTCGGACAGGAGACACCGGGGAGCTGTTTTTT. It yields the protein CASMVRTGDTGELFF.

At least ten counts were recorded for this clonotype. A read error may produce the germline difference seen at one junction end. The chain combines TRBV20-1 with TRBJ2-2, with 7 bases lining up with TRBD2. CDR1 and CDR2 (germline): DFQATT, SNEGSKA (reference sequence). The length of the CDR3 is 16 residues. The CDR3 is CSARSWWRGNTEELFF. DNA of the CDR3: TGCAGTGCTAGATCTTGGTGGCGGGGGAACACCGAGGAGCTGTTTTTT.

Ten or more counts support this clonotype. The chain combines TRBV12-3 or TRBV12-4 with TRBJ1-1, with TRBD1 matching over 7 bases. The trim removed 5 bases at V and 3 bases at J, leaving 6 bases unmatched. The CDR3 sequence is 14 residues long. This CDR3 reads CASSPRGGHTEAFF. The DNA for the CDR3 is TGTGCCAGCAGTCCCAGGGGGGGACACACTGAAGCTTTCTTT.

In its sample, this clonotype was seen many times. Here the CDR3 reads CASSCVKDLSGTEAFF. Written as DNA, the CDR3 is TGCGCCAGCAGTTGTGTGAAAGACTTAAGCGGGACTGAAGCTTTCTTT. The chain joins TRBV5-1 to TRBJ1-1; D ambiguous. Trimming shortened V by 5 bases and J by 5 bases, and 22 bases separated the two germline ends. CDR3 length: 16 amino acids. Germline loops: CDR1 SGHRS, CDR2 YFSETQ.

This clonotype was counted once. This chain connects TRBV7-9 to TRBJ2-4; tentative D call: TRBD1 (5 bases). The CDR3 runs 15 residues. Germline CDR1 is SEHNR and CDR2 is FQNEAQ (reference sequence). V dropped 5 bases and J dropped 3 bases, with 14 bases sitting between them. CDR3 sequence: CASSPFTGDKNIQYF. In DNA form, the CDR3 reads TGTGCCAGCAGCCCTTTTACAGGAGACAAAAACATTCAGTACTTC.

This clonotype was recorded many times. The chain uses TRBV20-1 and TRBJ2-7; 10 bases line up with TRBD1. Germline values: CDR1 DFQATT, CDR2 SNEGSKA (reference sequence). Losses at the gene ends were 0 bases for V and 0 bases for J; bases not matched to a gene: 2. The CDR3 has 15 amino acids. CDR3 sequence: CSARDGDRGSYEQYF. Here the CDR3 DNA reads TGCAGTGCTAGAGATGGGGACAGGGGCTCCTACGAGCAGTACTTC.

This clonotype showed up just once. The genes are TRBV14 and TRBJ2-1; unclear D gene. The CDR3 loop spans 15 amino acids. CDR1 is SGHDN, CDR2 FVKESK, per germline. Trimming stripped 1 base from V and 0 bases from J, with 7 bases between. The CDR3: CASSQGIASYNEQFF. The CDR3 DNA reads as TGTGCCAGCAGCCAAGGAATAGCCTCCTACAATGAGCAGTTCTTC.

Many counts were recorded for this clonotype. The chain employs TRBV6-1 and TRBJ1-5; tentatively, D is TRBD1 (5 bases). Germline-derived CDR1 and CDR2 are MNHNS and SASEGT. Trimming removed 4 bases from V and 3 bases from J, with 13 bases in between. This CDR3 has 15 amino acids. The CDR3 here is CASSAQGGVNQPQHF. CDR3 coding DNA: TGTGCCAGCAGTGCTCAGGGAGGTGTCAATCAGCCCCAGCATTTT.

Remarks on this clonotype: The germline gene is not matched at one end of the junction; a read error may be the cause. The V and J genes are TRBV4-1 and TRBJ1-5, with 8 positions matching TRBD1. This CDR3 has 15 residues. Germline values: CDR1 MGHRA, CDR2 YSYEKL. CDR3 DNA sequence: TGCGACAGCAGTCATGATCAGGGGGCGAGGCAGCCCCAGCATTTT. Its translation is CDSSHDQGARQPQHF.

The chain joins TRBV10-3 to TRBJ2-3; 8 bases match TRBD2. Germline CDR1 ENHRY, CDR2 SYGVKD. There are 14 residues in the CDR3. With V trimmed by 6 bases and J by 5 bases, 7 bases remained unmatched. CDR3 DNA: TGTGCCATCAGAATCGGGGGGGTAGGAGATACGCAGTATTTT. Translating it yields CAIRIGGVGDTQYF.

This clonotype was observed a few times. This chain uses TRBV15 with TRBJ1-6; D perhaps matches TRBD1 (6 bases). The CDR3 is 17 residues long. The ends were cut back, 0 bases at V and 6 bases at J, with 15 bases in the middle. CDR1 LNHNV and CDR2 YYDKDF come from the germline V gene (reference sequence). For the CDR3, the DNA is TGTGCCACCAGCAGAGATACGGGGGCAATGTTTAATTCACCCCTCCACTTT. Amino acids: CATSRDTGAMFNSPLHF.

This clonotype was seen repeatedly, ten times or more. The chain has TRBV7-2 and TRBJ2-2; 11 nucleotides line up with TRBD2. The CDR3 contains 16 residues. The trim removed 5 bases at V and 4 bases at J, leaving 6 bases unmatched. Looked up from germline, CDR1 is SGHTA and CDR2 is FQGNSA. DNA of the CDR3: TGTGCCAGCAGCGCCCGACTAGCGGGAAGCACCGGGGAGCTGTTTTTT. This encodes CASSARLAGSTGELFF.

In regard to this clonotype: Given a much more abundant clone one base away, this may be a read error. This is likely a read error, given that the CDR3 carries no conserved phenylalanine or tryptophan at its end. The chain links TRBV4-3 to TRBJ1-1, with a tentative D call TRBD1 (5 bases). This CDR3 is built from 15 residues. Deletions cut 3 bases from V and 4 bases from J, with 15 bases between. In germline, CDR1 is LGHNA, CDR2 YSLEER. The CDR3 nucleotides read TGCGCCAGCAGCCATGAACACGGCGGGGGCACTGAAGCTTTCTGT. This codes for CASSHEHGGGTEAFC.

This clonotype was seen ten or more times. The chain couples TRBV7-9 to TRBJ2-2; D gene unclear. This CDR3 has 14 residues. V dropped 4 bases and J dropped 3 bases, with 9 bases sitting between them. Germline lookup yields CDR1 SEHNR and CDR2 FQNEAQ (reference sequence). CDR3 sequence (DNA): TGTGCCAGCAGCTCCTCGGTATACACCGGGGAGCTGTTTTTT. It is translated as CASSSSVYTGELFF.

This clonotype was observed at least ten times. The rearrangement uses TRBV4-3 and TRBJ2-1, with a possible D match to TRBD1 (6 bases). Trimming removed 4 bases at V and 5 bases at J, with 21 bases between. Germline V gene lookup returns CDR1 LGHNA and CDR2 YSLEER. The CDR3 is made up of 17 amino acids. The CDR3 nucleotides are TGCGCCAGCAGCCCCTTTAGGGGGACCGAGACGCACAATGAGCAGTTCTTC. This translates into CASSPFRGTETHNEQFF.

There are many counts of this clonotype. This chain uses TRBV9 with TRBJ2-3; the D call may be TRBD1 or TRBD2 (5 bases each). The CDR3 has 15 residues. Trimming took 4 bases from V and 0 from J, leaving 12 bases between them. The germline CDR1 and CDR2 sequences are SGDLS and YYNGEE. The CDR3 protein is CASSSRGGSTDTQYF. The CDR3 DNA sequence: TGTGCCAGCAGCTCACGGGGCGGGAGCACAGATACGCAGTATTTT. Combining the CDR3 with reference TRBV9 and TRBJ2-3 gives the whole variable domain DSGVTQTPKHLITATGQRVTLRCSPRSGDLSVYWYQQSLDQGLQFLIQYYNGEERAKGNILERFSAQQFPDLHSELNLSSLELGDSALYFCASSSRGGSTDTQYFGPGTRLTVL.

This clonotype was picked up many times. J is TRBJ2-2 and V is TRBV12-3 or TRBV12-4; D gene unclear. The CDR3 sequence is 11 residues long. V lost 6 bases to trimming and J lost 3 bases, with 2 bases between them. CDR3 nucleotide sequence: TGTGCCAGCAGGGACACCGGGGAGCTGTTTTTT. As protein: CASRDTGELFF.

This clonotype was detected ten times or more. The V and J genes are TRBV12-3 or TRBV12-4 and TRBJ2-3; 10 bases fit TRBD2. The CDR3 is 16 residues long. V was pared by 7 bases and J by 3 bases, with 10 bases of the junction left unmatched. The CDR3 loop is CASIQSGRAWTDTQYF. The CDR3 DNA reads TGTGCCAGCATACAAAGCGGGAGGGCCTGGACAGATACGCAGTATTTT.

This clonotype is labeled medium-sized (0.01 to 0.1%). The chain uses TRBV9 and TRBJ1-5; tentatively, D is TRBD1 (6 bases). Looked up from germline, CDR1 is SGDLS and CDR2 is YYNGEE. The CDR3 spans 15 residues. V was pared by 3 bases and J by 4 bases, with 14 bases between. The CDR3 sequence is CASSANPQGNQPQHF. CDR3 bases: TGTGCCAGCAGCGCGAATCCTCAGGGGAATCAGCCCCAGCATTTT.

The chain carries TRBV5-1 and TRBJ2-2; 7 nucleotides line up with TRBD2. The CDR3 runs 14 residues. V gave up 6 bases and J gave up 7 bases; unmatched junction bases: 9. The V gene's germline CDR1 is SGHRS and CDR2 YFSETQ. The CDR3, as DNA: TGCGCCAGCACCCGTGTCGCGGGAGACGGGGAGCTGTTTTTT. It specifies CASTRVAGDGELFF.

Ten or more counts support this clonotype. This rearrangement joins TRBV5-6 to TRBJ2-3; D possibly corresponds to TRBD1 (6 bases). Germline V gene sequence: CDR1 SGHDT, CDR2 YYEEEE. Trimming took off 5 bases at V and 5 bases at J, with 21 bases between the two ends. The CDR3 is 16 residues long. The CDR3 loop is CASRKTGNGIQDTQYF. CDR3 nucleotides: TGTGCCAGCAGAAAAACAGGGAACGGAATACAAGATACGCAGTATTTT.

This clonotype appeared many times. The V call is TRBV20-1, the J call TRBJ2-7; maybe TRBD1 (5 bases). CDR1 is DFQATT and CDR2 is SNEGSKA in the germline V gene (reference sequence). This CDR3 spans 14 amino acids. V was trimmed by 6 bases and J by 5 bases, leaving 20 bases between them. CDR3 DNA sequence: TGCAGTGCCAGGGTTCTAGGAGTTCTCCACGAGCAGTACTTC. Its translation: CSARVLGVLHEQYF.

This clonotype was recorded at least ten times. The CDR3 nucleotides are TGCGCCAGCAGCTCCCTGCAGGGGGAAGAGACCCAGTACTTC. Residues: CASSSLQGEETQYF. The rearrangement links TRBV5-1 to TRBJ2-5; 7 bases are a match to TRBD1. This CDR3 is built from 14 residues. The V and J ends lost 3 bases and 3 bases, in that order; junction bases with no gene match: 5. Germline CDR1 SGHRS, CDR2 YFSETQ.

The chain joins TRBV5-1 to TRBJ2-7; the match to TRBD1 covers 11 bases. This CDR3 is 14 amino acids long. Looked up from germline, CDR1 is SGHRS and CDR2 is YFSETQ. The J segment lost 7 bases and the V segment lost 2 bases, leaving 5 bases of the junction unmatched. The CDR3 sequence: CASSLGQGAAEQYF. DNA for the CDR3: TGCGCCAGCAGCTTAGGACAGGGGGCGGCGGAGCAGTACTTC.

This clonotype has a count of ten or more. This rearrangement joins TRBV6-5 to TRBJ2-6, with D unresolved. V gave up 2 bases and J gave up 1 base, with 9 bases separating them. Per germline, CDR1 MNHEY and CDR2 SVGAGI. The CDR3 is made up of 16 amino acids. The CDR3 DNA reads TGTGCCAGCAGTTACGGTTTTTCTTCTGGGGCCAACGTCCTGACTTTC. Translation: CASSYGFSSGANVLTF.

Many counts were recorded for this clonotype. The V call is TRBV20-1, the J call TRBJ2-1; TRBD1 or TRBD2 may be the D gene (5 bases each). V was pared by 6 bases and J by 9 bases, with 12 bases between. Germline-derived CDR1 and CDR2 are DFQATT and SNEGSKA (reference sequence). CDR3 length equals 11 residues. The CDR3, as DNA: TGCAGTGCCCTCCCGGGACCTGAGCAGTTCTTC. It yields the protein CSALPGPEQFF.

In this sample, this clonotype turned up many times. The V and J genes are TRBV6-5 and TRBJ1-3; perhaps TRBD1 as D (6 bases). This CDR3 is 19 amino acids long. Trimming cost V 4 bases and J 0 bases, with 22 bases left between them. CDR1 is MNHEY and CDR2 is SVGAGI in the germline V gene. DNA for the CDR3: TGTGCCAGCAGTTGGGAGGGTGGGGACAATACCCGCTCTGGAAACACCATATATTTT. It translates to CASSWEGGDNTRSGNTIYF.

This clonotype has ten or more counts. V is TRBV7-8 and J is TRBJ2-4, with a tentative D call TRBD2 (6 bases). The length of the CDR3 is 14 residues. The germline V and J ends were trimmed by 2 bases and 2 bases, with 7 bases remaining between them. The V gene's germline CDR1 is SGHVS and CDR2 FQNEAQ. The CDR3 DNA sequence: TGTGCCAGCAGCTTAACTAGCTCCAAAAACATTCAGTACTTC. Protein: CASSLTSSKNIQYF.